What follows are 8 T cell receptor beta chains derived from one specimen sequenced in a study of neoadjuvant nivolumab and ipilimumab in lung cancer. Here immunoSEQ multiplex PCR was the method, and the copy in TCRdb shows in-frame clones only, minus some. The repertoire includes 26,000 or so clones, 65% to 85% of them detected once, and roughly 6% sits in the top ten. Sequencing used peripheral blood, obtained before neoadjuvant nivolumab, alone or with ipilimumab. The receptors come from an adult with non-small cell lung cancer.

The CDR3 DNA sequence: TGTGCCAGCAGCGCACTACAAAGAAGCACAGATACGCAGTATTTT. This translates into CASSALQRSTDTQYF. V is TRBV9 and J is TRBJ2-3; D is unresolved. Trimming left V 3 bases short and J 0 bases short, with 11 bases between. The CDR3 loop spans 15 amino acids. Germline lookup yields CDR1 SGDLS and CDR2 YYNGEE.

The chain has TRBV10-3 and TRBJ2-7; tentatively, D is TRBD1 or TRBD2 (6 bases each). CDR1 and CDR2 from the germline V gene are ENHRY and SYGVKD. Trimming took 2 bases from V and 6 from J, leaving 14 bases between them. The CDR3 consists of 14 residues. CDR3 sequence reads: CAISETGAETEQYF. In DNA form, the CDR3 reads TGTGCCATCAGTGAGACGGGGGCGGAAACCGAGCAGTACTTC.

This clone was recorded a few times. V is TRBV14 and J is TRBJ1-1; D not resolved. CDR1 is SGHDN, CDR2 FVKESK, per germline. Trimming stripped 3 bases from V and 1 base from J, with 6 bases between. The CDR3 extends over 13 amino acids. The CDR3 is CASSHRRNTEAFF. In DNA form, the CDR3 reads TGTGCCAGCAGCCATAGACGGAACACTGAAGCTTTCTTT.

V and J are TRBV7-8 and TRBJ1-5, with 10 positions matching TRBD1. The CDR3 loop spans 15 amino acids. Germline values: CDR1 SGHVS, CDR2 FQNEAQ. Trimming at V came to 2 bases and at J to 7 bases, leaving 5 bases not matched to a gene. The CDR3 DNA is TGTGCCAGCAGCTTATTGGGGACAGGGGAACAGCCCCAGCATTTT. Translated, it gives CASSLLGTGEQPQHF.

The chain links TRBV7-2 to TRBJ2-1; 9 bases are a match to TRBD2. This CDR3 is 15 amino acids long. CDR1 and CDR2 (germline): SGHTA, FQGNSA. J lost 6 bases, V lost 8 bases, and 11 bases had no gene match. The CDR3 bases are TGTGCCAGCTTCCGTGGGCGGGGGGGCATCAATGAGCAGTTCTTC. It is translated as CASFRGRGGINEQFF.

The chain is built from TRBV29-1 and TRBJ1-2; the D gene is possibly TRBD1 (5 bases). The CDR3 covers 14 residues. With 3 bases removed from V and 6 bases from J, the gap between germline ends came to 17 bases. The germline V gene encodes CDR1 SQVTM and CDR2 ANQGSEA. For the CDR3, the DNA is TGCAGCGTTGATCCTTTATGGGACGGGGATGGCTACACCTTC. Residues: CSVDPLWDGDGYTF.

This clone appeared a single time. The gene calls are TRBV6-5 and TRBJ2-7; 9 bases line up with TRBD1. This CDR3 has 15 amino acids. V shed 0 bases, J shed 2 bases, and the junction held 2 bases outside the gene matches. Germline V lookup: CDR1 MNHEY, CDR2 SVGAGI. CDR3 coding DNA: TGTGCCAGCAGTTACTCGACAGGGGGTCCCTACGAGCAGTACTTC. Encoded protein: CASSYSTGGPYEQYF.

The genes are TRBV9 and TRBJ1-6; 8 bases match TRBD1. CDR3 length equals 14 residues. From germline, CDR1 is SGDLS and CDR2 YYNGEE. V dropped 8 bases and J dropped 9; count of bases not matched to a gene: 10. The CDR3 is CASTPGQALSPLHF. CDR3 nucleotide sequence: TGTGCCAGTACCCCGGGACAGGCCCTTTCACCCCTCCACTTT.